Below, one TCR beta chain is given with its context. Its antigen specificity is not known. Base-call qualities are not available, and no considerably larger clone is one nucleotide away. TCRbeta CDR3 regions were amplified from genomic DNA by means of the immunoSEQ Assay, a bias-controlled multiplex PCR. On the study's bioinformatics: Nucleated cell counts per sample were estimated from amplification of reference gene primers within the assay. To quantify the absolute abundance of each unique TCRbeta CDR3 rearrangement, sequence reads were collapsed and filtered. For each sample, productive Simpson clonality was calculated by taking the square root of Simpson's diversity index across productive rearrangements. TCRdb's version of the immuneACCESS table is confined to in-frame rearrangements and falls short of the full clone set. An unresolved V gene accounts for under half of the shortfall where checked; the remainder is of unknown origin. V, J and clone size derive from that table, while D and trimming were established from the DNA sequence. The table for this sample lists fewer than 250,000 clones; 85% of them were counted only once. Jointly, the top ten make up 9.1% of the sample.

The sample is drawn from a study of blood T cell repertoires in COVID-19 (TCRdb year 2020). At the level of the whole study: Samples covering the acute and convalescent phases of COVID-19 were provided by collaborators in the United States, Italy and Spain. Where available, HLA class I and class II types were obtained from metadata supplied by the sample provider rather than from assay-based typing. Deeply sampled blood TCRbeta repertoires from subjects exposed to, actively infected with, or recovered from COVID-19 were included in the dataset. Sample metadata almost always included a de-identified subject ID, COVID-19 status, age in years and sex. The samples were drawn from the first 160 participants of the ongoing ImmuneRACE study and from 1,254 subjects provided by 6 global collaborators. The prospective study material was composed of cDNA or gDNA derived from T cells, B-cell-depleted T cells, or PBMCs. The repertoires were made available in a free public database intended to serve as a resource for research on the immune response to SARS-CoV-2.

In the prospective study, participants were 18 to 89 years old, resided in 25 or so geographic areas of the United States, and were enrolled through a virtual design. In the prospective study, participants were assigned to cohorts based on the clinical history participants reported in a screening survey and a study questionnaire. Mobile phlebotomists in the prospective study collected whole blood, serum and a nasopharyngeal or oropharyngeal swab from every participant. Participants in the prospective study had the option to provide additional blood draws and questionnaires over a roughly two-month period. Before DNA extraction, blood samples from the prospective study were shipped at room temperature or frozen. V is clipped by 0 bases and J by 0 bases, and the sequence between their germline boundaries is 5 bases long. The CDR3, from cysteine to phenylalanine, totals 15 residues. The only DNA kept is the CDR3, 45 bases in frame from the first base. CDR1 MNHEY and CDR2 SVGEGT are derived from the germline V gene.

Paper-wide results and their limitations: How much clinical and demographic metadata was included differed by source and by participant, and the metadata was provided uncurated.

Specimen: PBMCs or T cells enriched from blood (not recorded which). The TCR was taken from a woman between 45 and 65 years old with acute COVID-19. The sequence joins TRBV6-2 or TRBV6-3 to TRBJ2-2; the D gene lacks a confident call. CDR3 reads: CASSYSAPNTGELFF. DNA sequence: TGTGCCAGCAGTTACTCTGCGCCGAACACCGGGGAGCTGTTTTTT.